The clone carrying this TCR beta chain has more than one count but fewer than ten. The data were obtained in a study of cytomegalovirus exposure and HLA in healthy donors. Both 60 Vbeta primers and 13 Jbeta primers went into the PCR. Sequencing was performed with immunoSEQ multiplex PCR; in TCRdb, only in-frame clones are kept and a portion is missing. The sample lists fewer than 120,000 clones, about 90% occurring once. Germline V CDR1 and CDR2: MNHNS, SASEGT. The CDR3 runs 14 residues. J gave up 8 bases and V 6 bases, and 9 bases lay outside the gene matches. This sequence originates from a man between 35 and 55 years old in good health and CMV-seronegative. The sequenced material came from PBMCs. This chain links TRBV6-1 with TRBJ1-1; 10 positions agree with TRBD1. The CDR3 DNA reads TGTGCCAGCAGCTCCCCCGGGACAGGGGACGAAGCTTTCTTT. The encoded protein is CASSSPGTGDEAFF.